The rows below give T cell receptor beta chains drawn from one sample of a study of vaccination effects on CD4 cells after COVID-19. Their antigen targets remain unknown. The protocol was immunoSEQ multiplex PCR, while the TCRdb copy is restricted to in-frame clones and leaves out a portion. The sample consists of around 25,000 clones, 73% of them appearing once. Specimen: CD4+ T cells from PBMCs cultured with SARS-CoV-2 spike peptides, collected before COVID-19 vaccination. These receptors all come from a human donor who received a COVID-19 vaccine. Both conserved end residues are part of each CDR3. Each record gives: J gene, D gene, clone size, V gene, CDR3 protein, CDR3 DNA. A D gene is named only where the DNA matches it firmly. Not every row has a clone size; where given, it reads once, few, many or a size class.

J gene: TRBJ1-1
D gene: -
clone size: -
V gene: TRBV6-5
CDR3 protein: CASSPRWGGWTEAFF
CDR3 DNA: TGTGCCAGCAGTCCCCGATGGGGAGGATGGACTGAAGCTTTCTTT

J gene: TRBJ2-7
D gene: TRBD1
clone size: -
V gene: TRBV15
CDR3 protein: CATSRESGTGGYEQYF
CDR3 DNA: TGTGCCACCAGCAGAGAAAGTGGGACAGGGGGCTACGAGCAGTACTTC

J gene: TRBJ1-2
D gene: TRBD1
clone size: few
V gene: TRBV7-9
CDR3 protein: CASSPDRVGGYTF
CDR3 DNA: TGTGCCAGCAGCCCGGACAGGGTTGGCGGCTACACCTTC

J gene: TRBJ2-1
D gene: -
clone size: -
V gene: TRBV4-1
CDR3 protein: CASSQGAETTNYNEQFF
CDR3 DNA: TGCGCCAGCAGCCAAGGTGCGGAGACTACTAATTACAATGAGCAGTTCTTC

J gene: TRBJ2-3
D gene: -
clone size: -
V gene: TRBV5-1
CDR3 protein: CASSLESGSTDTQYF
CDR3 DNA: TGCGCCAGCAGCTTGGAGTCAGGGAGCACAGATACGCAGTATTTT

J gene: TRBJ2-7
D gene: -
clone size: -
V gene: TRBV5-6
CDR3 protein: CASSHGPGRSSYEQYF
CDR3 DNA: TGTGCCAGCAGCCACGGACCCGGCAGGAGCTCCTACGAGCAGTACTTC

J gene: TRBJ1-5
D gene: -
clone size: -
V gene: TRBV19
CDR3 protein: CASSKDRNSNQPQHF
CDR3 DNA: TGTGCCAGTAGTAAGGACAGAAATAGCAATCAGCCCCAGCATTTT

J gene: TRBJ2-1
D gene: -
clone size: -
V gene: TRBV14
CDR3 protein: CASSQGAAGPTYNEQFF
CDR3 DNA: TGTGCCAGCAGCCAAGGGGCCGCGGGGCCAACCTACAATGAGCAGTTCTTC

J gene: TRBJ2-2
D gene: TRBD1
clone size: few
V gene: TRBV19
CDR3 protein: CASKQGATPLNTGELFF
CDR3 DNA: TGTGCCAGTAAGCAGGGGGCAACACCTCTGAACACCGGGGAGCTGTTTTTT

J gene: TRBJ2-7
D gene: TRBD1
clone size: -
V gene: TRBV7-9
CDR3 protein: CASSFNSGQGPSYEQYF
CDR3 DNA: TGTGCCAGCAGCTTTAATTCTGGACAGGGACCTTCCTACGAGCAGTACTTC

J gene: TRBJ2-7
D gene: -
clone size: once
V gene: TRBV19
CDR3 protein: CASTSGHSYEQYF
CDR3 DNA: TGTGCCAGTACCTCCGGACATTCCTACGAGCAGTACTTC

J gene: TRBJ2-2
D gene: -
clone size: -
V gene: TRBV11-2
CDR3 protein: CASRPGGLRGKGTGELFF
CDR3 DNA: TGTGCCAGCAGGCCAGGGGGGTTGCGGGGGAAGGGCACCGGGGAGCTGTTTTTT

J gene: TRBJ1-1
D gene: TRBD1
clone size: -
V gene: TRBV5-1
CDR3 protein: CASSSLGQGDEAFF
CDR3 DNA: TGCGCCAGCAGCTCATTGGGACAGGGGGATGAAGCTTTCTTT

J gene: TRBJ2-5
D gene: -
clone size: -
V gene: TRBV4-1
CDR3 protein: CASSQDRGAQETQYF
CDR3 DNA: TGCGCCAGCAGCCAAGATCGGGGGGCCCAAGAGACCCAGTACTTC

J gene: TRBJ1-5
D gene: -
clone size: few
V gene: TRBV19
CDR3 protein: CASSIERSQPQHF
CDR3 DNA: TGTGCCAGTAGTATCGAGCGTAGTCAGCCCCAGCATTTT

J gene: TRBJ1-5
D gene: TRBD1
clone size: -
V gene: TRBV27
CDR3 protein: CASSFWSDRKNQPQHF
CDR3 DNA: TGTGCCAGCAGTTTTTGGTCGGACAGGAAAAATCAGCCCCAGCATTTT

J gene: TRBJ1-2
D gene: -
clone size: -
V gene: TRBV13
CDR3 protein: CASRLERERATGYYGYTF
CDR3 DNA: TGTGCCAGCAGACTCGAACGGGAAAGGGCCACGGGCTATTATGGCTACACCTTC

J gene: TRBJ2-2
D gene: -
clone size: -
V gene: TRBV11-2
CDR3 protein: CASSLGSGVVAGELFF
CDR3 DNA: TGTGCCAGCAGCTTAGGGTCAGGGGTAGTAGCCGGGGAGCTGTTTTTT

J gene: TRBJ1-1
D gene: -
clone size: -
V gene: TRBV10-1
CDR3 protein: CASSDVDTRRNPNTEAFF
CDR3 DNA: TGCGCCAGCAGTGACGTGGACACCCGACGGAATCCGAACACTGAAGCTTTCTTT

J gene: TRBJ1-2
D gene: -
clone size: -
V gene: TRBV5-4
CDR3 protein: CASSLRLDRGANYGYTF
CDR3 DNA: TGTGCCAGCAGCTTGCGGTTAGACCGGGGGGCTAACTATGGCTACACCTTC

J gene: TRBJ2-5
D gene: -
clone size: once
V gene: TRBV7-8
CDR3 protein: CASSVTGTLSETQYF
CDR3 DNA: TGTGCCAGCAGTGTAACCGGGACGTTATCAGAGACCCAGTACTTC

J gene: TRBJ2-1
D gene: TRBD2
clone size: few
V gene: TRBV30
CDR3 protein: CAWARLAGGSSYNEQFF
CDR3 DNA: TGTGCCTGGGCTAGACTAGCGGGGGGTAGCTCCTACAATGAGCAGTTCTTC

J gene: TRBJ1-3
D gene: -
clone size: -
V gene: TRBV5-1
CDR3 protein: CASSLENTGNTIYF
CDR3 DNA: TGCGCCAGCAGCTTGGAGAATACTGGAAACACCATATATTTT

J gene: TRBJ2-5
D gene: -
clone size: -
V gene: TRBV10-2
CDR3 protein: CASSESSRRETQYF
CDR3 DNA: TGCGCCAGCAGTGAGTCTAGCAGGCGAGAGACCCAGTACTTC

J gene: TRBJ2-7
D gene: -
clone size: -
V gene: TRBV13
CDR3 protein: CASSPLGDFVPSYEQYF
CDR3 DNA: TGTGCCAGCAGCCCCTTGGGGGACTTCGTACCTTCCTACGAGCAGTACTTC

J gene: TRBJ2-7
D gene: -
clone size: -
V gene: TRBV11-2
CDR3 protein: CASSSFQGGKQYF
CDR3 DNA: TGTGCCAGCAGCTCCTTCCAAGGTGGGAAGCAGTACTTC

J gene: TRBJ1-1
D gene: TRBD1
clone size: -
V gene: TRBV10-3
CDR3 protein: CAISDAGTANTEAFF
CDR3 DNA: TGTGCCATCAGTGACGCCGGGACAGCGAACACTGAAGCTTTCTTT

J gene: TRBJ2-7
D gene: -
clone size: -
V gene: TRBV4-1
CDR3 protein: CASSRTGSGPLEQYF
CDR3 DNA: TGCGCCAGCAGCAGAACAGGGTCAGGGCCCCTCGAGCAGTACTTC

J gene: TRBJ1-2
D gene: TRBD1
clone size: -
V gene: TRBV4-1
CDR3 protein: CASSLRDRVPAYGYTF
CDR3 DNA: TGCGCCAGCAGCCTCCGGGACAGGGTCCCGGCATATGGCTACACCTTC

J gene: TRBJ2-1
D gene: TRBD2
clone size: -
V gene: TRBV11-3
CDR3 protein: CASSGLAGGEQFF
CDR3 DNA: TGTGCCAGCAGTGGCCTAGCGGGAGGGGAGCAGTTCTTC

J gene: TRBJ2-5
D gene: -
clone size: -
V gene: TRBV18
CDR3 protein: CASSLTARETQYF
CDR3 DNA: TGTGCCAGCTCCCTGACGGCCAGGGAGACCCAGTACTTC

J gene: TRBJ1-1
D gene: TRBD1
clone size: -
V gene: TRBV13
CDR3 protein: CASSLWGGQAANTEAFF
CDR3 DNA: TGTGCCAGCAGCTTATGGGGAGGACAGGCCGCGAACACTGAAGCTTTCTTT

J gene: TRBJ2-7
D gene: TRBD2
clone size: -
V gene: TRBV10-3
CDR3 protein: CATLFREDYEQYF
CDR3 DNA: TGTGCCACCCTCTTCCGGGAGGATTACGAGCAGTACTTC

J gene: TRBJ2-1
D gene: TRBD2
clone size: -
V gene: TRBV11-2
CDR3 protein: CASSPLGGTAPLEQFF
CDR3 DNA: TGTGCCAGCAGCCCGTTGGGGGGGACGGCCCCTCTGGAGCAGTTCTTC

J gene: TRBJ2-5
D gene: -
clone size: -
V gene: TRBV5-1
CDR3 protein: CASSTTEETQYF
CDR3 DNA: TGCGCCAGCAGCACTACCGAAGAGACCCAGTACTTC

J gene: TRBJ1-1
D gene: -
clone size: -
V gene: TRBV19
CDR3 protein: CASSRKDGVWTEAFF
CDR3 DNA: TGTGCCAGTAGCCGTAAGGATGGGGTATGGACTGAAGCTTTCTTT

J gene: TRBJ2-5
D gene: -
clone size: -
V gene: TRBV15
CDR3 protein: CATSIRGGRETQYF
CDR3 DNA: TGTGCCACCAGCATCAGAGGGGGTCGAGAGACCCAGTACTTC

J gene: TRBJ2-1
D gene: -
clone size: -
V gene: TRBV19
CDR3 protein: CASSIGLPGEQFF
CDR3 DNA: TGTGCCAGTAGTATAGGTCTCCCTGGGGAGCAGTTCTTC

J gene: TRBJ1-4
D gene: TRBD1
clone size: -
V gene: TRBV29-1
CDR3 protein: CSAGTGTEKLFF
CDR3 DNA: TGCAGCGCTGGGACAGGGACTGAAAAACTGTTTTTT

J gene: TRBJ1-4
D gene: -
clone size: few
V gene: TRBV5-4
CDR3 protein: CASSLDGPGGNEKLFF
CDR3 DNA: TGTGCCAGCAGCTTGGACGGGCCGGGGGGAAATGAAAAACTGTTTTTT